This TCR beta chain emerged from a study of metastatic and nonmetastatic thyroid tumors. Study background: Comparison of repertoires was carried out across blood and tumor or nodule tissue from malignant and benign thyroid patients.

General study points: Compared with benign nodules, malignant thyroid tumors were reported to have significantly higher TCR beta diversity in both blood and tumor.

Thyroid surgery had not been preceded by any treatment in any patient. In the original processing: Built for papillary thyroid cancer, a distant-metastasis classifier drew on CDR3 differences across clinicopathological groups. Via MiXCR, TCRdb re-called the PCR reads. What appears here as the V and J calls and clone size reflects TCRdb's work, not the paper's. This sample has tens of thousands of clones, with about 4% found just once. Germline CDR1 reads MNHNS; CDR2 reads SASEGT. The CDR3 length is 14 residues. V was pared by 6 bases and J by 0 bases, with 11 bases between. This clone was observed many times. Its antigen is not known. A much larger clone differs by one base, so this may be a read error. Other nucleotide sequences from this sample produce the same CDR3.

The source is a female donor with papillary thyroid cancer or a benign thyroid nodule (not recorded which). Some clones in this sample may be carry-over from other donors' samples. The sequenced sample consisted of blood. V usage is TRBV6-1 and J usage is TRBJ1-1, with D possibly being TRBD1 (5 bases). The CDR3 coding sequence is TGTGCCAGCAGACAGACGGGGGTGAACACTGAAGCTTTCTTT. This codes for CASRQTGVNTEAFF.